The T cell receptor (beta chain) under discussion was sequenced for a study of T-cell memory formation after mild COVID-19. Overall study findings and caveats: Pre-infection memory contained some responding clones, which suggested that cross-reactive memory had joined.

Note on this clonotype: Its matching antigen is unknown.

CDR3 length equals 15 residues. V was cut by 2 bases and J by 10 bases, with 15 bases left in between. In germline, CDR1 is LGHNA, CDR2 YNFKEQ. MiXCR, applied by TCRdb to the 5' RACE reads, yields one record per CDR3 protein. This sample yields about 430,000 distinct CDR3 sequences, of which around 17% are seen a single time; 20% to 25% belongs to the top ten. The chain is built from TRBV4-2 and TRBJ1-6; D is unclear. This clonotype originated in a man aged 18 to 30 who had mild COVID-19 (a few samples of this study predate the infection). Cell type and time point are not known. Sequencing was carried out using PBMCs or a T cell subset sorted from them (not recorded which). The CDR3 loop reads CASSQYLSVGSPLHF. CDR3 bases: TGTGCCAGCAGCCAATACCTGTCGGTCGGATCACCCCTCCACTTT.